This T cell receptor (beta chain) was profiled in a study of CD8 T cells in Susac syndrome. This clonotype was observed a few times. Germline CDR1 KGHSH, CDR2 LQKENI. V lost 1 base and J lost 0, with 1 base in between. There are 14 residues in the CDR3. An input of roughly 0.5 to 1 ug of RNA was subjected to reverse transcription using random hexamers. TCRdb ran MiXCR on the immunoSEQ multiplex PCR reads and lists one entry per CDR3 protein. The sample consists of over 150,000 distinct CDR3 sequences, 80% to 95% of them appearing once. The clonotype was recovered from a human donor with multiple sclerosis. The V gene is TRBV18, the J gene TRBJ2-6, with D unresolved. The specimen was CD4+ T cells from PBMCs. The CDR3 loop is CASSPLSGANVLTF. The CDR3 DNA reads as TGTGCCAGCTCACCACTCTCTGGGGCCAACGTCCTGACTTTC.